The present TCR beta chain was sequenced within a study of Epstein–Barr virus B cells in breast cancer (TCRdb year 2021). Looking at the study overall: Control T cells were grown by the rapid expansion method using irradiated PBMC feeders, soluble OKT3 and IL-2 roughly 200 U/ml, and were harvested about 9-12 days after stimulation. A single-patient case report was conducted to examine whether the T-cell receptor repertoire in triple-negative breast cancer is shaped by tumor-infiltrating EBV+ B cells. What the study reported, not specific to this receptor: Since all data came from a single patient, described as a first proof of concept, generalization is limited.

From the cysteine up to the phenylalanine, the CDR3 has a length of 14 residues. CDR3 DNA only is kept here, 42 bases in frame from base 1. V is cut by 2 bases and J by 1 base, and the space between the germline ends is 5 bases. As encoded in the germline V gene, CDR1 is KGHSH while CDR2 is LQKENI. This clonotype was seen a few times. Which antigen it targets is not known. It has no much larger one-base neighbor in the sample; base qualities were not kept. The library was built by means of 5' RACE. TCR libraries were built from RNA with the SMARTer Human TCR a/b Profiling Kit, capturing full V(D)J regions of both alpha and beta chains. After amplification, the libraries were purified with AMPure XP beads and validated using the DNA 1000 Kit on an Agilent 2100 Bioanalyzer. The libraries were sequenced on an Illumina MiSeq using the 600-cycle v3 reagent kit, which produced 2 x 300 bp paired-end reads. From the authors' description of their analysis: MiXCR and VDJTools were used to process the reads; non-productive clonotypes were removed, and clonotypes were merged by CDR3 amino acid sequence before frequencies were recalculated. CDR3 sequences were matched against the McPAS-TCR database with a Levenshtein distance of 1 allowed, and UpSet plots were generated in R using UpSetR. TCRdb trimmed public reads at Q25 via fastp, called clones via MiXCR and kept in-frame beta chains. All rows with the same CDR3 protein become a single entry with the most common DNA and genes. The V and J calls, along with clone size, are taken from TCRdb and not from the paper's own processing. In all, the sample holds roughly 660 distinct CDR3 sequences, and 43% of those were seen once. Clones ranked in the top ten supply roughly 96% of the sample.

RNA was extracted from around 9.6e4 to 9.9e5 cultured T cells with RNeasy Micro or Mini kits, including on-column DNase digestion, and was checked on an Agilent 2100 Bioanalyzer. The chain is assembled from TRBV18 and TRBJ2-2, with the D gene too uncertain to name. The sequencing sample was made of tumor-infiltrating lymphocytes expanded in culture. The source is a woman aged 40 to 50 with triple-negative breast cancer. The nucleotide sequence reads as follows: TGTGCCAGCTCACCAATCGTGAACACCGGGGAGCTGTTTTTT. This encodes CASSPIVNTGELFF.